The next 12 T cell receptor beta chains were all read from a single sample in a study of T cell responses to AZD1222 COVID-19 vaccine. Data came from immunoSEQ multiplex PCR; TCRdb stores just in-frame clones and leaves some out. Counted here are 150,000 to 200,000 clones, around 93% occurring once; the ten biggest clones make up roughly 1%. The starting material was peripheral blood, obtained 28 days after the second AZD1222 dose. The source of these receptors is an adult who received the AZD1222 COVID-19 vaccine.

This clone was seen a single time. The chain has TRBV7-6 and TRBJ2-5, with D unclear. Trimming left V 0 bases short and J 4 bases short, with 12 bases between. CDR3 length: 15 residues. CDR1 is SGHVS and CDR2 is FNYEAQ in the germline V gene. Here the CDR3 DNA reads TGTGCCAGCAGCTTAGCGGAGTTGGGTGTAGAGACCCAGTACTTC. Amino acid sequence: CASSLAELGVETQYF. Using reference TRBV7-6 and TRBJ2-5 for the parts outside the CDR3, the full variable domain is GAGVSQSPRYKVTKRGQDVALRCDPISGHVSLYWYRQALGQGPEFLTYFNYEAQQDKSGLPNDRFSAERPEGSISTLTIQRTEQRDSAMYRCASSLAELGVETQYFGPGTRLLVL.

This chain links TRBV11-2 with TRBJ1-4; possible D gene TRBD1, 6 bases. The V gene's germline CDR1 is SGHAT and CDR2 FQNNGV. The CDR3 extends over 13 amino acids. Trimming took off 5 bases at V and 7 bases at J, with 11 bases between the two ends. CDR3 bases: TGTGCCAGCAGCCAGATGGGGGCTGAAAAACTGTTTTTT. Translation: CASSQMGAEKLFF.

The chain has TRBV12-3 or TRBV12-4 and TRBJ1-5; no definite D call. This CDR3 comprises 11 residues. With 8 bases removed from V and 6 bases from J, the gap between germline ends came to 8 bases. The CDR3 coding sequence is TGTGCCAGCGGAGGTGTTCAGCCCCAGCATTTT. Translation gives CASGGVQPQHF.

The V and J genes are TRBV3-1 (or the pseudogene TRBV3-2) and TRBJ2-5; tentatively, D is TRBD1 or TRBD2 (5 bases each). Trimming left V 3 bases short and J 6 bases short, with 14 bases between. The germline CDR1 and CDR2 sequences are LGHDT and YNNKEL (reference sequence). CDR3 length equals 14 residues. The CDR3 here is CASSQGTAVQTQYF. The CDR3 DNA reads TGTGCCAGCAGCCAGGGGACGGCCGTCCAGACCCAGTACTTC.

The CDR3 region has the DNA TGTGCCAGTAGTCGGGGCTTTGGAAACACCATATATTTT. Protein: CASSRGFGNTIYF. The V call is TRBV19, the J call TRBJ1-3; D possibly corresponds to TRBD1 (5 bases). Per the germline V gene, CDR1 is LNHDA and CDR2 is SQIVND (reference sequence). V was trimmed by 5 bases and J by 3 bases, leaving 8 bases between them. There are 13 residues in the CDR3.

This chain joins TRBV5-6 and TRBJ1-6, with D unclear. CDR3 size: 12 residues. Trimming took off 0 bases at V and 11 bases at J, with 6 bases between the two ends. Germline CDR1 and CDR2: SGHDT and YYEEEE. CDR3 in DNA: TGTGCCAGCAGCTTGGTAAGGACACCCCTCCACTTT. Its translation: CASSLVRTPLHF.

The chain employs TRBV12-3 or TRBV12-4 and TRBJ1-1; D gene uncertain. The V end was cut by 2 bases, the J end by 7 bases, with 8 bases between. CDR3 length: 12 amino acids. Written as DNA, the CDR3 is TGTGCCAGCAGTTTACTAGGGCTTGAAGCTTTCTTT. This translates into CASSLLGLEAFF.

J is TRBJ1-1 and V is TRBV4-2; TRBD1 is a possible D gene (5 bases). V was clipped by 5 bases and J by 0 bases, with 13 bases between them. The CDR3 has 15 residues. CDR1 and CDR2 from the germline V gene are LGHNA and YNFKEQ. This CDR3 is CASSNRQLLNTEAFF. The CDR3 DNA follows: TGTGCCAGCAGCAACCGACAGCTTTTGAACACTGAAGCTTTCTTT.

The chain links TRBV9 to TRBJ1-4; D unresolved. Germline values: CDR1 SGDLS, CDR2 YYNGEE. This CDR3 contains 16 residues. The germline V and J ends were trimmed by 3 bases and 0 bases, with 12 bases remaining between them. The CDR3 protein is CASSGSDTPTNEKLFF. The DNA of the CDR3 is TGTGCCAGCAGCGGAAGCGACACACCAACTAATGAAAAACTGTTTTTT.

A note on this clone: Other DNA sequences of this sample code for an identical CDR3. The chain recombines TRBV3-1 (or the pseudogene TRBV3-2) with TRBJ2-2; TRBD2 matches at 7 bases. The CDR3 runs to 15 residues. The V gene's germline CDR1 is LGHDT and CDR2 YNNKEL (reference sequence). V was pared by 1 base and J by 1 base, with 0 bases of the junction left unmatched. The CDR3 nucleotides are TGTGCCAGCAGCCAAGCGGGGGGGAACACCGGGGAGCTGTTTTTT. This encodes CASSQAGGNTGELFF.

This chain joins TRBV19 and TRBJ1-2, with 10 nucleotides matching TRBD1. With 3 bases clipped from V and 3 bases from J, the junction kept 4 bases outside the gene matches. Germline V gene data show CDR1 as LNHDA and CDR2 as SQIVND (reference sequence). The CDR3 loop spans 15 amino acids. CDR3 amino acids: CASSITGTGDYGYTF. The CDR3 nucleotides read TGTGCCAGTAGTATCACCGGGACAGGGGACTATGGCTACACCTTC.

The chain has TRBV7-9 and TRBJ1-1, with TRBD1 identical over 9 bases. The CDR3 is 15 amino acids. Germline CDR1 reads SEHNR; CDR2 reads FQNEAQ (reference sequence). V trimming: 5 bases; J trimming: 11 bases; junction bases outside the gene matches: 15. CDR3 sequence: CASSPDRDRDHSAFF. CDR3 DNA: TGTGCCAGCAGCCCCGACCGGGACAGGGATCACTCTGCTTTCTTT.